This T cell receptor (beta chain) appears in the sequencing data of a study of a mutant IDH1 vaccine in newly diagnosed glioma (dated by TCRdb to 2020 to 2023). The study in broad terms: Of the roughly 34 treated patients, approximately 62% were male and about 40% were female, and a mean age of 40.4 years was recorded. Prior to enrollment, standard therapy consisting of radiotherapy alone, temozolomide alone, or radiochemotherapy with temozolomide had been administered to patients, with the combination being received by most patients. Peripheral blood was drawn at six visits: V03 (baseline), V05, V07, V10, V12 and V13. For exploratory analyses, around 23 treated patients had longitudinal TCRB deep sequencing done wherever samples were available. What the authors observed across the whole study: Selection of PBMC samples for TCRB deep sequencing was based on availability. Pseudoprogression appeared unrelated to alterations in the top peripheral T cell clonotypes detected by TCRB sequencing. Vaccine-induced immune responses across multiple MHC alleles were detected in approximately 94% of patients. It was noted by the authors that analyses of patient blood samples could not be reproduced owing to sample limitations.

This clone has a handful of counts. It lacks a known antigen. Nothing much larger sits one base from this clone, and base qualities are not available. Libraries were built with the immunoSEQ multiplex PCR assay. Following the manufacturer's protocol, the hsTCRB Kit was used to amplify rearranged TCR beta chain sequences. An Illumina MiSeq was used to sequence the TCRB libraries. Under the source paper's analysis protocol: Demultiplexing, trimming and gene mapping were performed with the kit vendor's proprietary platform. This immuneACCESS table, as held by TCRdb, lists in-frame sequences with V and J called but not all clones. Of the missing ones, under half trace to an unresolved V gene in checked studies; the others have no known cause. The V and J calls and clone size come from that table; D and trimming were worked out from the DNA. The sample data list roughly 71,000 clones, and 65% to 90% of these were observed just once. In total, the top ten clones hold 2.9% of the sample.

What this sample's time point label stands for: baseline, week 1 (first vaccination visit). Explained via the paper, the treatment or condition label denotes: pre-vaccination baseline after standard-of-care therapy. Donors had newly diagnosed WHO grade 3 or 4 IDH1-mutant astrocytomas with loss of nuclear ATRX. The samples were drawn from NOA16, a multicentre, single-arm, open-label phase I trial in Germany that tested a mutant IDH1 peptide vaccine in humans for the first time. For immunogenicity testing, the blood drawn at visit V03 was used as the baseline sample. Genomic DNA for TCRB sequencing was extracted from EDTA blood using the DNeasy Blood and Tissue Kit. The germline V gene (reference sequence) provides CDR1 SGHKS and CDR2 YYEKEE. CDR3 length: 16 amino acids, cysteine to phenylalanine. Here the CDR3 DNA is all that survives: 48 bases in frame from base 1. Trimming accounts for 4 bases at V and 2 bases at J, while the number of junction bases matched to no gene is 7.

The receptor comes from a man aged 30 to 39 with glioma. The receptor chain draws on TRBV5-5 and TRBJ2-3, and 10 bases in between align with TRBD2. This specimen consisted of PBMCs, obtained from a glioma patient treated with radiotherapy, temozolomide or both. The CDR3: CASSDSTSGLTDTQYF. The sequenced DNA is TGTGCCAGCAGCGACTCGACTAGCGGGCTCACAGATACGCAGTATTTT.